The clone carrying this T cell receptor beta chain came up a few times. Its antigen remains unidentified. V gave up 2 bases and J gave up 2 bases; unmatched junction bases: 17. The CDR3 covers 19 residues. Looked up from germline, CDR1 is MNHEY and CDR2 is SMNVEV (reference sequence). This sample is part of a study of identical twins. Study results and limitations: Cord blood beta clonotypes that were abundant carried fewer insertions, and memory repertoires showed no such trend.

Via MiXCR, TCRdb re-called the 5' RACE reads, giving one row per CDR3 protein. The repertoire holds about 920,000 distinct CDR3 sequences, about 12% seen once, with under 2% in the top ten. The data were also submitted as part of a second study, on yellow fever vaccine responses in identical twins.

The sample comprised PBMCs. The chain is built from TRBV27 and TRBJ2-7, with 8 bases lining up with TRBD2. This receptor was taken from a woman between 18 and 29 years old in good health. CDR3 residues: CASSLRRSGRGGPTYEQYV. DNA for the CDR3: TGTGCCAGCAGTTTACGTAGGTCCGGTCGCGGGGGGCCTACCTACGAGCAGTACGTC.